This TCR beta chain was found in a study of a mutant IDH1 vaccine in newly diagnosed glioma. In the study overall: Previous treatment comprised radiotherapy, temozolomide, or both, mostly both.

Described time point: week 11, during vaccination. A single vaccine dose contained 300 ug of mutant IDH1 20-mer peptide, and topical imiquimod was used with it. The donors' diagnosis was new WHO grade 3 or 4 astrocytoma that was IDH1-mutant and ATRX-lost. About this clone itself: The antigen is unknown.

Profiled with immunoSEQ multiplex PCR; TCRdb holds only in-frame clones, not every one. The profile covers approximately 25,000 clones, with around 82% appearing a single time and 9% to 10% taken by the ten largest. The sample was PBMCs, taken from a glioma patient whose treatment included an IDH1 peptide vaccine. The origin of this receptor is a woman aged 18-29 years with glioma.

The CDR3 coding sequence is TGTGCCAGCCCGGGGACTGGTCGTAGGGAGCTGTTTTTT. Its protein is CASPGTGRRELFF. This chain links TRBV6-1 with TRBJ2-2, with a possible D match to TRBD2 (6 bases). Germline V gives CDR1 MNHNS, CDR2 SASEGT. V was clipped by 8 bases and J by 9 bases, with 16 bases between them. The CDR3 has 13 residues.